This T cell receptor (beta chain) emerged from a study of quantifying T cell responses using KT2 cells (dated by TCRdb to 2016 to 2017). About the study as a whole: RNA was DNase-treated and reverse transcribed with TCR alpha and beta constant-region primers, mostly using SuperScript III. To avoid over-amplification, PCR2 was carried out as a SYBR Green qPCR and halted once a predetermined fluorescence threshold was reached. The efficiency of the T4 ligation step under optimum conditions was estimated to be greater than 9%.

The method behind the library was UMI-ligation and nested PCR. A single-stranded oligonucleotide carrying the Illumina SP2 sequence and a UMI was ligated to the cDNA 3' end using T4 RNA ligase 1. PCR1 used around 4 cycles (98 degrees C 15 s, 69 degrees C 30 s, 72 degrees C 40 s), and the beta primer was an equimolar mix of RC1.1 and RC1.2 that covered TRBC1 and TRBC2. Starting at PCR2, TCR alpha and beta chains were handled separately, and sample indices and Illumina adaptors were added. The UMI, placed after an 8-base spacer, consisted of 12 random nucleotides arranged as two hexamers with a spacer between them. Sequencing was done on an Illumina MiSeq using v2 2x251 paired-end chemistry, usually with roughly twelve samples per run. PhiX DNA was added at about 4.5-7% to each sequencing library so that diversity was increased. The study's own analysis went as follows. The raw reads were converted into FASTQ with bcl2fastq and then demultiplexed by dual indices with Demultiplexor. Decombinator assigned V and J genes by tag matching, allowing a single base-pair mismatch. Using UMIs, Collapsinator corrected both sequencing errors and the frequency errors that come from PCR heterogeneity. Decombinator identifiers were converted to nucleotide sequence by CDR3Translator, the sequences were translated to amino acids, and CDR3 was extracted using C- and N-terminal motifs. Each distinct KT2 TCR was counted as one cluster of KT2 sequences that shared a single unique molecular identifier. TCRdb's own reprocessing of the public reads used fastp at Q25 and MiXCR and kept productive beta chains. Identical CDR3 protein sequences are pooled into one entry, listed with their most common genes and DNA. These V and J calls rely on TCRdb rather than the paper's analysis. The sample records over 40,000 distinct CDR3 sequences, more than 9% of which are singletons. Of the sample, roughly a tenth falls within the top ten clones.

The full study reports these points: KT2 sequences were still detected at the lowest spike-in tested, roughly one KT2 cell per 100,000 PBMC. Counts of KT2 alpha and beta sequences scaled linearly with input KT2 cell number over several orders of magnitude. This TCR sequencing study did not compare the pipeline side by side with other TCR sequencing techniques. At very high KT2 spike-in numbers, detection of KT2 sequences reached saturation.

The germline ends are 15 bases apart after V is trimmed by 2 bases and J by 4 bases. The CDR3 starts with the cysteine, ends with the phenylalanine, and has 15 residues. The sequence is cut down to CDR3 DNA, 45 bases in frame from base 1. Looking up the germline V gene yields CDR1 SGHDT and CDR2 YYEEEE. This clonotype turned up a few times. It has no known antigen specificity. One base away there is no much larger clone; base qualities are not given. Known numbers of KT2, a T cell clone whose TCR had been sequenced previously, were spiked into unfractionated PBMC to test the sensitivity and accuracy of the pipeline. A range of KT2-to-PBMC ratios was produced by mixing KT2 cells with a fixed number of PBMC.

The material sequenced was PBMCs spiked with cells of the T cell clone KT2. This chain is built from TRBV5-6 and TRBJ1-1; TRBD1 is a weak D gene call, 5 bases matching. The source is a human donor. CDR3 sequence: CASSFIGAESTEAFF. Here is the DNA: TGTGCCAGCAGCTTCATTGGGGCCGAGAGCACTGAAGCTTTCTTT. Where the CDR3 stops, the reference TRBV5-6 and TRBJ1-1 genes take over; the full variable domain is DAGVTQSPTHLIKTRGQQVTLRCSPKSGHDTVSWYQQALGQGPQFIFQYYEEEERQRGNFPDRFSGHQFPNYSSELNVNALLLGDSALYLCASSFIGAESTEAFFGQGTRLTVV.